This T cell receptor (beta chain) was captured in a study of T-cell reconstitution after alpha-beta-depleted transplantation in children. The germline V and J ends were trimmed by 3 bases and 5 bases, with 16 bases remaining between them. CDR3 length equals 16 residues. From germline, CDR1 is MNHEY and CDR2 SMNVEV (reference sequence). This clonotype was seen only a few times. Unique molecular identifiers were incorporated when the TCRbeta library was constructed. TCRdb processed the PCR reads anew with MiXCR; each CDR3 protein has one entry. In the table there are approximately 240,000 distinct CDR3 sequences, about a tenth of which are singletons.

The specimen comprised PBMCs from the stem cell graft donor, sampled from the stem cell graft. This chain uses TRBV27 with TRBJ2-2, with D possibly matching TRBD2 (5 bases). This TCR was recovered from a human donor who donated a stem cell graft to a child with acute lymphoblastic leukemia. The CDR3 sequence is CASSFQPTAGTGELFF. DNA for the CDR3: TGTGCCAGCAGTTTCCAGCCGACCGCGGGTACCGGGGAGCTGTTTTTT.